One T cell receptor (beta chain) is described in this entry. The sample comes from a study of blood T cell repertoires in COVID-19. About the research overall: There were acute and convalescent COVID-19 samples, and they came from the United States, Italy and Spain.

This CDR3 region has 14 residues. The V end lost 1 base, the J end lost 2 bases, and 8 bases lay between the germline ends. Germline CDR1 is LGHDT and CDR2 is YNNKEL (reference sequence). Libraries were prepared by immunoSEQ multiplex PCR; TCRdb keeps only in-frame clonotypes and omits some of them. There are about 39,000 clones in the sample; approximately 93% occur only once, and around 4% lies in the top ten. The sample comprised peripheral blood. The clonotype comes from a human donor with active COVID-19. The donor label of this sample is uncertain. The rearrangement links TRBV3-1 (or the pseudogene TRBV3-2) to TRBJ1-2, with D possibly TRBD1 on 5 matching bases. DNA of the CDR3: TGTGCCAGCAGCCAAGGCGCAGGGAACTATGGCTACACCTTC. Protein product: CASSQGAGNYGYTF.